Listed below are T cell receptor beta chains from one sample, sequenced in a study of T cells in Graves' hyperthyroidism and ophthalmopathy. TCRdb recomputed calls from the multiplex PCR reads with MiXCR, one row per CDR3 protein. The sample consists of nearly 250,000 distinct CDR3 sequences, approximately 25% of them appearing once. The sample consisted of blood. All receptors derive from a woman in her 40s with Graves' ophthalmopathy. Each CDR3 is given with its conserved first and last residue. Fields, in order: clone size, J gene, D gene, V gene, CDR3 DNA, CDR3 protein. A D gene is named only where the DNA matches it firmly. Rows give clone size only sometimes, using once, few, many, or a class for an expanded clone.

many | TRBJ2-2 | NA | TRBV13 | TGTGCCAGCAGCCGCGGGACATCGAGCACCGGGGAGCTGTTTTTT | CASSRGTSSTGELFF
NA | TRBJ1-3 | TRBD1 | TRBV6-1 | TGTGCCAGCAAACAGGACAGGGTTGGAAACACCATATATTTT | CASKQDRVGNTIYF
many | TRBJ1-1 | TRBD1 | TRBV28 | TGTGCCAGCAGTTTCATGACAGGGGAAGCTTTCTTT | CASSFMTGEAFF
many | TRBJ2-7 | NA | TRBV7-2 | TGTGCCAGCAGCTTACGTCAGGGCCACGAGCAGTACTTC | CASSLRQGHEQYF
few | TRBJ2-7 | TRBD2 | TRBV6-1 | TGTGCCAGCAGACAGGGACTAGCGACCTACGAGCAGTACTTC | CASRQGLATYEQYF
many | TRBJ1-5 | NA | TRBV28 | TGTGCCAGCACCACGGGGGCGGGTCAGCCCCAGCATTTT | CASTTGAGQPQHF
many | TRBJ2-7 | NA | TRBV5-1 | TGCGCCAGCAGCTCTACAGGGTACGGCGAGCAGTACTTC | CASSSTGYGEQYF
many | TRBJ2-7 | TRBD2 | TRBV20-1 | TGCAGTGCTAGAGACTCGGGACTAGCGGGAGGGACCACCTACGAGCAGTACTTC | CSARDSGLAGGTTYEQYF
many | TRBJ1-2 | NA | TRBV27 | TGTGCCAGCAGTTCCTCTCAGTCTGTGGCTAACTATGGCTACACCTTC | CASSSSQSVANYGYTF
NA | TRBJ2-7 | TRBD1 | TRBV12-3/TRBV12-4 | TGTGCCAGCAGTATCTCTACAGGGGAGTCCTACGAGCAGTACTTC | CASSISTGESYEQYF
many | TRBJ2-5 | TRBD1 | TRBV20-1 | TGCAGTGCCCGGGGGACAGGAGTACAAGAGACCCAGTACTTC | CSARGTGVQETQYF
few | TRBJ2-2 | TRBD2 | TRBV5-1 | TGCGCCAGCGGATCAGGGCGGACTAGCGGGAGCGGGACCGGGGAGCTGTTTTTT | CASGSGRTSGSGTGELFF
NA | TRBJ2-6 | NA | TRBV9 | TGTGCCAGCAGCGTAGGTTCCCCTCGGGCCAACGTCCTGACTTTC | CASSVGSPRANVLTF
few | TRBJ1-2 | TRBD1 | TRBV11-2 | TGTGCCAGCAGCCCAAAATTGGGACAGGGGGGCCCCTATGGCTACACCTTC | CASSPKLGQGGPYGYTF
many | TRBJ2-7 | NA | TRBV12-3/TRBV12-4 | TGTGCCAGCAGTTTAGTAGACAGGGAGCAGTACTTC | CASSLVDREQYF
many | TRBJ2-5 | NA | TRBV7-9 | TGTGCCAGCAGCTTAGCAATGGTTGTCAGGGGAGAGACCCAGTACTTC | CASSLAMVVRGETQYF
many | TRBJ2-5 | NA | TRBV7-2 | TGTGCCAGCAGCCCAGGGGGGGGGGAGACCCAGTACTTC | CASSPGGGETQYF
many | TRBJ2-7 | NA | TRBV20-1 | TGCAGTGCTAGGCCGCAGGGTGGGTACGAGCAGTACTTC | CSARPQGGYEQYF
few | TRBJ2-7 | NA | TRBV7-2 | TGTGCCAGCAGCCAAAGATTAGGGGGATCCCACGAGCAGTACTTC | CASSQRLGGSHEQYF
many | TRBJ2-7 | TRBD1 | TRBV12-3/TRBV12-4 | TGTGCCAGCAGGGGGGCCGGGACAGGACCCTACGAGCAGTACTTC | CASRGAGTGPYEQYF
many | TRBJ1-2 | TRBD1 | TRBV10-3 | TGTGCCATCAGTGGACAGGGGCTCGGCTATGGCTACACCTTC | CAISGQGLGYGYTF
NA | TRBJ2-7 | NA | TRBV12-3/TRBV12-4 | TGTGCCAGCAGTTTCCCAGGCAACGAGCAGTACTTC | CASSFPGNEQYF
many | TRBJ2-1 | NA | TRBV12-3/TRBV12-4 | TGTGCCAGCAGTCCGCCAGCCCCGAGGACCGGTAATGAGCAGTTCTTC | CASSPPAPRTGNEQFF
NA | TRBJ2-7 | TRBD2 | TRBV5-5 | TGTGCCAGCAGCTTGGCTAGCGGGAGACCCTACGAGCAGTACTTC | CASSLASGRPYEQYF
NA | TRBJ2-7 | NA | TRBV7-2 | TGTGCCAGCAGCTTGTCTAATCTAGCCTACGAGCAGTACTTC | CASSLSNLAYEQYF
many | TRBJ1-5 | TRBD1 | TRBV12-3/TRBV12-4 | TGTGCCAGCAGTTTCAAACCGGGACAGCTACGTGATAGCAATCAGCCCCAGCATTTT | CASSFKPGQLRDSNQPQHF
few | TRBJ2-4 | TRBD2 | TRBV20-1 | TGCAGTGCATCGGGAGGGGTAGCCAAAAACTTTCAGTACTTC | CSASGGVAKNFQYF
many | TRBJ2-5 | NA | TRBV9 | TGTGCCAGCAGCGTGGGGGGGGGCCTTGGAGAGACCCAGTACTTC | CASSVGGGLGETQYF
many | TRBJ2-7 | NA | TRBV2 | TGTGCCAGCAGTAAGGACCTTAGCTCCTACGAGCAGTACTTC | CASSKDLSSYEQYF
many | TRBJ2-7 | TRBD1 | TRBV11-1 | TGTGCCAGCAGCGACGTCCCGGGACAGGATATGTCCTACGAGCAGTACTTC | CASSDVPGQDMSYEQYF
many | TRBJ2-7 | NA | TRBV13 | TGTGCCAGCACCTCTAGGACAGAAGAATACTACGAGCAGTACTTC | CASTSRTEEYYEQYF
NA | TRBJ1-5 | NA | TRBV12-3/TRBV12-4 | TGTGCCAGCAGCCACAGGGAGCAGCCCCAGCATTTT | CASSHREQPQHF
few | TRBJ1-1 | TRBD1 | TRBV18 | TGTGCCAGCTCACCGCAGCAGGGGGCCTCTGAAGCTTTCTTT | CASSPQQGASEAFF
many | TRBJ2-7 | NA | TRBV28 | TGTGCCAGCAGGGGAGCTCCTGGCTACGAGCAGTACTTC | CASRGAPGYEQYF
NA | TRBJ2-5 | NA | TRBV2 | TGTGCCAGCAGCCGGGACTCGTGGGAGACCCAGTACTTC | CASSRDSWETQYF
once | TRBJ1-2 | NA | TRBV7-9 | TGTGCCAGCAACAACGCTGGTGGGACTGGCTACACCTTC | CASNNAGGTGYTF
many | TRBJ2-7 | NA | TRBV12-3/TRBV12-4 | TGTGCCAGCAGTTTTATTTCAGGGGCCGAGCAGTACTTC | CASSFISGAEQYF
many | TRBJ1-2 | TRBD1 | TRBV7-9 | TGTGCCAGCAGCCCGGGGGCAGGGGGCGACTATGGCTACACCTTC | CASSPGAGGDYGYTF
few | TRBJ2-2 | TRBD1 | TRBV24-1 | TGTGCCAGTCAACGGACAGGTCCCACCGGGGAGCTGTTTTTT | CASQRTGPTGELFF
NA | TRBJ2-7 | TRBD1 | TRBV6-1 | TGTGCCAGCAACCTCCTCGGGACAGACCACGAGCAGTACTTC | CASNLLGTDHEQYF